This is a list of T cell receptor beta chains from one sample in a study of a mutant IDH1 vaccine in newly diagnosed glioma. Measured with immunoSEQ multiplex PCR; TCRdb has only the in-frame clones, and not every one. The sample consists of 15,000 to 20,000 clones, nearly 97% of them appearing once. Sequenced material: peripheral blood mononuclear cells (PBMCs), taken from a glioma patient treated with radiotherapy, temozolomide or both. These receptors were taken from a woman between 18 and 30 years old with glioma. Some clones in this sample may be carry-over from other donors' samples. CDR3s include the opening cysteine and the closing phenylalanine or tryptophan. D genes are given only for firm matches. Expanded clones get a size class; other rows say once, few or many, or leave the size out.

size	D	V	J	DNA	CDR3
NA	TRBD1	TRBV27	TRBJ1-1	TGTGCCAGCAGTTCGCAGGGGGCAGCGACTGAAGCTTTCTTT	CASSSQGAATEAFF
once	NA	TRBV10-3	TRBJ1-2	TGTGCCATCAGTGGACAGAACTATGGCTACACCTTC	CAISGQNYGYTF
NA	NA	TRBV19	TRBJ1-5	TGTGCCAGTAGTCACCCTCAGGTTAGCAATCAGCCCCAGCATTTT	CASSHPQVSNQPQHF
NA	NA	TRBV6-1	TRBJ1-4	TGTGCCAGCATCTTGTCGACAGCCTCTAATGAAAAACTGTTTTTT	CASILSTASNEKLFF
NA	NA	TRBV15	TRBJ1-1	TGTGCCACCAGCAGAGATTTCCTGGCGGGGGCTACGAACACTGAAGCTTTCTTT	CATSRDFLAGATNTEAFF
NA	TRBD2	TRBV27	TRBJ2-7	TGTGCCAGCAGGCCCGCGGCCGGGACTAGCCCCTACGAGCAGTACTTC	CASRPAAGTSPYEQYF
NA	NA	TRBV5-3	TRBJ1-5	TGTGCCAGAAGCTTGACGATCCACAGGGCTAGCAATCAGCCCCAGCATTTT	CARSLTIHRASNQPQHF
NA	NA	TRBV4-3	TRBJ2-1	TGCGCCAGCAGCCAAGAAGGTAAAGCGTATGAGCAGTTCTTC	CASSQEGKAYEQFF
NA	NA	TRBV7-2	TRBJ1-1	TGTGCCAGCAGCCGAGGTAGAAGGGGGACGTACGGCCCTGAAGCTTTCTTT	CASSRGRRGTYGPEAFF
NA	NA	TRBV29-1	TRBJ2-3	TGCAGCGTTGAGTCAGGGAGAGATACGCAGTATTTT	CSVESGRDTQYF
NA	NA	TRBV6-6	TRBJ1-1	TGTGCCAGCAGTTACTCCATGAACACTGAAGCTTTCTTT	CASSYSMNTEAFF
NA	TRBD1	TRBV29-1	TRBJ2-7	TGCAGCGTCGACAGGGCCGGCAACGAGCAGTACTTC	CSVDRAGNEQYF
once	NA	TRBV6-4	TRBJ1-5	TGTGCCAGCAGTGAGGCAGGGGGCAATCAGCCCCAGCATTTT	CASSEAGGNQPQHF
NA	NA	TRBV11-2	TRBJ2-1	TGTGCCAGCAGCTCCATAAGGGGTTTCGGCCACAATGAGCAGTTCTTC	CASSSIRGFGHNEQFF
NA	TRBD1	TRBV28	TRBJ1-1	TGTGCCAGCAGTCGTCCCGGGACAGGGAACACTGAAGCTTTCTTT	CASSRPGTGNTEAFF
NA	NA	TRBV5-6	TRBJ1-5	TGTGCCAGCAGCTTGGGGCATGGCAATCAGCCCCAGCATTTT	CASSLGHGNQPQHF